This record looks at one T cell receptor beta chain sequence and its context. The antigen is undetermined. These data originate in a study of cytomegalovirus exposure and HLA in healthy donors. Overall study context: The early release's HLA-typed donors yielded approximately 85 million unique TCRs. Study-wide points: With further analysis later on, most CMV-associated TCR beta chains appeared HLA-restricted. In a later analysis, TCR beta V- and J-gene trimming showed a link to a missense DCLRE1C variant. Immune exposure information available was restricted to CMV serostatus.

Use of 60 Vbeta and 13 Jbeta primers characterized the PCR. Sequencing was performed with immunoSEQ multiplex PCR; in TCRdb, only in-frame clones are kept and a portion is missing. Of under 70,000 clones in the sample, 70% to 90% were seen once. Per germline, CDR1 SGHVS and CDR2 FQNEAQ. CDR3 length equals 15 residues. Trimming shortened V by 5 bases and J by 7 bases, and 18 bases separated the two germline ends. This TCR was recovered from a woman younger than 45 in good health and CMV-seronegative. The chain uses TRBV7-8 and TRBJ2-1; D perhaps matches TRBD1 (6 bases). Material for sequencing was PBMCs. Here the CDR3 DNA reads TGTGCCAGCAGCGGCCCCGGCAGGGGCTTAAATGAGCAGTTCTTC. Its translation: CASSGPGRGLNEQFF. The full variable domain, its missing parts supplied by reference TRBV7-8 and TRBJ2-1, is GAGVSQSPRYKVAKRGQDVALRCDPISGHVSLFWYQQALGQGPEFLTYFQNEAQLDKSGLPSDRFFAERPEGSVSTLKIQRTQQEDSAVYLCASSGPGRGLNEQFFGPGTRLTVL.